Listed here is a single T cell receptor (beta chain). No antigen is known for it. V gave up 3 bases and J gave up 2 bases, with 8 bases separating them. In germline, CDR1 is LNHDA, CDR2 SQIVND (reference sequence). This CDR3 spans 14 amino acids. Clones were sequenced by immunoSEQ multiplex PCR, and TCRdb holds only the in-frame ones, with some missing. The sample contains around 8,000 clones, about 70% of which appear only once. This sample is part of a study of immune cell composition in non-small cell lung cancer. Overall study results and limits: In adenocarcinoma, maximal tumour-associated clone frequency tracked TIL tumour reactivity. Lung adenocarcinomas had lower top 10 clone scores and clonality than squamous tumours.

The sequenced material came from lung tumor tissue. The chain uses TRBV19 and TRBJ1-5; D is unclear. This clonotype was obtained from a human donor with non-small cell lung cancer. This CDR3 reads CASSIVVGNQPQHF. The CDR3 nucleotides are TGTGCCAGTAGTATTGTGGTAGGCAATCAGCCCCAGCATTTT.